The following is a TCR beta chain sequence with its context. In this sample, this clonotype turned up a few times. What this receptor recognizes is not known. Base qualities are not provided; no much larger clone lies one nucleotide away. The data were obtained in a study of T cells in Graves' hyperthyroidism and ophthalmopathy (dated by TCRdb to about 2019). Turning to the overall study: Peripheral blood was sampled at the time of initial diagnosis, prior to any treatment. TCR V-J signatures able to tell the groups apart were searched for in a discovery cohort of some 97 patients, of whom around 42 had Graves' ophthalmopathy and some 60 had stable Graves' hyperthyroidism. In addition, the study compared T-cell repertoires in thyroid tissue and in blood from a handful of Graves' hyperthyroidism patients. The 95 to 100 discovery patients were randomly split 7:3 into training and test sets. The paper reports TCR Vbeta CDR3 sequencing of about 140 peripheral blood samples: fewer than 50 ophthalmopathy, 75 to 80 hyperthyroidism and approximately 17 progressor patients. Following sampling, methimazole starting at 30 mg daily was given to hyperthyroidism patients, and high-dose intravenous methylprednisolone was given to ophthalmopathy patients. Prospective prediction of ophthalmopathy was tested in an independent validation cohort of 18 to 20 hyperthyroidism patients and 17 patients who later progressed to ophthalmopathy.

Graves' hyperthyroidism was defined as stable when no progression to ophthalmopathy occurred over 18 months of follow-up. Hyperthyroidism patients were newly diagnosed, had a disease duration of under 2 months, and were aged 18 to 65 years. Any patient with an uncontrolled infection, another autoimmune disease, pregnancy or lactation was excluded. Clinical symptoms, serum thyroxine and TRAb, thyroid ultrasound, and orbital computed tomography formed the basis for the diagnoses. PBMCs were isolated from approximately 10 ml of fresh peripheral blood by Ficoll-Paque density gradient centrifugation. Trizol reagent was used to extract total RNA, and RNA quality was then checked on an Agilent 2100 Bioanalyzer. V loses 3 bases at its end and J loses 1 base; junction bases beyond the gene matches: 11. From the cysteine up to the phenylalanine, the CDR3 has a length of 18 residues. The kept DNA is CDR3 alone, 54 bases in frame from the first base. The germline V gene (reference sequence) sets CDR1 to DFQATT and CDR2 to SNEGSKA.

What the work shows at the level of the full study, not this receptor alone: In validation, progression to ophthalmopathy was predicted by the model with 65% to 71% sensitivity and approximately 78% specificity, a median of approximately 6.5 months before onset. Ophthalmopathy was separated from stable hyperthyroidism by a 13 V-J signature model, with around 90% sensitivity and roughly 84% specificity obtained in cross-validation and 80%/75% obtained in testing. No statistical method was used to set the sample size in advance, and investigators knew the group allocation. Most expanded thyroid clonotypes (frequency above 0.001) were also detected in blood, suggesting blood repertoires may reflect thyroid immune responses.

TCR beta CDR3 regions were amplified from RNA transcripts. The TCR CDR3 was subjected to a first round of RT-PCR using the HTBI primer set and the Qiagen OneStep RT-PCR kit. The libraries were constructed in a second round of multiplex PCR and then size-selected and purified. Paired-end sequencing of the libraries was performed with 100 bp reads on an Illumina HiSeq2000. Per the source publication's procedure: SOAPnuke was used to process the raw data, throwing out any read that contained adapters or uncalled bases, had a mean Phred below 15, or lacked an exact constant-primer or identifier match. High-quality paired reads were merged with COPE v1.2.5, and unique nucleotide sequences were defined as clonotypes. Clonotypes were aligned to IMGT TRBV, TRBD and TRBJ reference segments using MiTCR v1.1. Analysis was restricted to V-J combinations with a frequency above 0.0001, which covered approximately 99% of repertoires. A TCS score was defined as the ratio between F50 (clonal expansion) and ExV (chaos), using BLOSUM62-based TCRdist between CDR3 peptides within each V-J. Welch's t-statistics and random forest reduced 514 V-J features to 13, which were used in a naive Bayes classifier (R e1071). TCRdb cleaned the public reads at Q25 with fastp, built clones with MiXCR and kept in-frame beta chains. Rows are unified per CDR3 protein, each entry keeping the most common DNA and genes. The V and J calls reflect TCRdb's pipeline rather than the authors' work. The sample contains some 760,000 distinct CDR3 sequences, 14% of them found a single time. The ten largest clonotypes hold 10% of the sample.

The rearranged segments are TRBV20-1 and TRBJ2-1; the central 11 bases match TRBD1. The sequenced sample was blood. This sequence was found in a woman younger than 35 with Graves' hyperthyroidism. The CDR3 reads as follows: CSASDGTGGFSSYNEQFF. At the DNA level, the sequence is TGCAGTGCTAGTGATGGGACAGGGGGGTTCTCTTCCTACAATGAGCAGTTCTTC.